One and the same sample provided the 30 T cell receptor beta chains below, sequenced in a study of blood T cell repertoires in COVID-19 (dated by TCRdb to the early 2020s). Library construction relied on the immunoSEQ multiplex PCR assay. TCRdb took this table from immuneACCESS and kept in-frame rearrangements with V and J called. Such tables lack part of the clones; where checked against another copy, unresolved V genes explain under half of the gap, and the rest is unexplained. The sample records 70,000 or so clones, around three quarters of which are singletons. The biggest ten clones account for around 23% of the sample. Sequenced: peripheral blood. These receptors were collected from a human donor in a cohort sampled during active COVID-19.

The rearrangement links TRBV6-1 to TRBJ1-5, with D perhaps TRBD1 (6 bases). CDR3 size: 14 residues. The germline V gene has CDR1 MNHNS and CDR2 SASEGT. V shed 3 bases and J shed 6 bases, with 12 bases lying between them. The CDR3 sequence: CASSESGGAQPQHF. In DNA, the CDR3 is TGTGCCAGCAGTGAGTCGGGGGGGGCTCAGCCCCAGCATTTT.

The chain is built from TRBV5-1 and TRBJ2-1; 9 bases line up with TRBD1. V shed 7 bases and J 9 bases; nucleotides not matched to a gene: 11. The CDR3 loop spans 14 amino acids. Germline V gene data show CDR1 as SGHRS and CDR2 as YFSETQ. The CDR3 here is CASLKGQGEAEQFF. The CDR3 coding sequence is TGCGCCAGCCTCAAGGGACAGGGTGAAGCTGAGCAGTTCTTC.

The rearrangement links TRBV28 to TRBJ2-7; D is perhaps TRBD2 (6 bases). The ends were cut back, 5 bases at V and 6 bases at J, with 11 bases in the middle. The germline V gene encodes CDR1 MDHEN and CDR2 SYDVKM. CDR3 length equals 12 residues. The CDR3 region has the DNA TGTGCCAGCAGTGTCGGGGGAACCGAGCAGTACTTC. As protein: CASSVGGTEQYF.

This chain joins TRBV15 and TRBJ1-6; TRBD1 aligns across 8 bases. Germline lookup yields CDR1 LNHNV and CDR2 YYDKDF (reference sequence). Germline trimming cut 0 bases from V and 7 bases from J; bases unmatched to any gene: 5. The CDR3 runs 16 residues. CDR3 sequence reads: CATSREGPGGNSPLHF. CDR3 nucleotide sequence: TGTGCCACCAGCAGAGAAGGTCCAGGGGGCAATTCACCCCTCCACTTT.

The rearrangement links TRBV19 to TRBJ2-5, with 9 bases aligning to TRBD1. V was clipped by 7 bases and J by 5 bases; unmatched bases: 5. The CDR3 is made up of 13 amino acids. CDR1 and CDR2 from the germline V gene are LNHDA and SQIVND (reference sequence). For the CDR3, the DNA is TGTGCCAGTACCACAGACAGGGGGGAGACCCAGTACTTC. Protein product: CASTTDRGETQYF.

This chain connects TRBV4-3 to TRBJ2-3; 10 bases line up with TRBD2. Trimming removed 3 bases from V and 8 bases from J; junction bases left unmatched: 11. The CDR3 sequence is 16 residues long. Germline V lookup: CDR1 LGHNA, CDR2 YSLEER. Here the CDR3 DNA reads TGCGCCAGCAGCCAGGGACGGAGCGGGGGGGCTGTTACGCAGTATTTT. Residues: CASSQGRSGGAVTQYF.

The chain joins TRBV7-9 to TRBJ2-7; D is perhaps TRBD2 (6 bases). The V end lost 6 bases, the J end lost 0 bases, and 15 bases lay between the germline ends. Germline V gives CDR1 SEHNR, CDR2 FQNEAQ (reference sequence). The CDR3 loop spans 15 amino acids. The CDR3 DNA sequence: TGTGCCAGCAGTAGCGGCTCCAGCAACTCCTACGAGCAGTACTTC. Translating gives CASSSGSSNSYEQYF.

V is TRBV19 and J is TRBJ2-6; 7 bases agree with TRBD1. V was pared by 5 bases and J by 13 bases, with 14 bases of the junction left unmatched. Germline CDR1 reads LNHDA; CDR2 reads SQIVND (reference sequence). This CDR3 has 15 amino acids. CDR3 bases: TGTGCCAGTAGTCACCGGACAGGAGGCAGTGGGGTCCTGACTTTC. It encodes CASSHRTGGSGVLTF.

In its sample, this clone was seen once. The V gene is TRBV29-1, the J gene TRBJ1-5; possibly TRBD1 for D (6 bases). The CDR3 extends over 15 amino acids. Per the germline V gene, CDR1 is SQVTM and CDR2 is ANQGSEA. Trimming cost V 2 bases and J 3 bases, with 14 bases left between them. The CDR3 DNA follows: TGCAGCGTTGAATCGACAGGCGAACCCAATCAGCCCCAGCATTTT. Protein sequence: CSVESTGEPNQPQHF.

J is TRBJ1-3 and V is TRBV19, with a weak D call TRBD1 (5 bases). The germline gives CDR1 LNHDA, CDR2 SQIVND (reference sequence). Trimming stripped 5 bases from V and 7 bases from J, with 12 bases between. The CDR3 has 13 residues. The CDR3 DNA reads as TGTGCCAGTAGTCAGGGCGGATCGAACACCATATATTTT. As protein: CASSQGGSNTIYF.

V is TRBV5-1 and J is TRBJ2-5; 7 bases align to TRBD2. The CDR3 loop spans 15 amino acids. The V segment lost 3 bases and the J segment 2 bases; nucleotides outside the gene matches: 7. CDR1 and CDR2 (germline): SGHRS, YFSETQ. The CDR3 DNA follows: TGCGCCAGCAGCTCCCTAGCGGCCTCACAAGAGACCCAGTACTTC. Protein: CASSSLAASQETQYF.

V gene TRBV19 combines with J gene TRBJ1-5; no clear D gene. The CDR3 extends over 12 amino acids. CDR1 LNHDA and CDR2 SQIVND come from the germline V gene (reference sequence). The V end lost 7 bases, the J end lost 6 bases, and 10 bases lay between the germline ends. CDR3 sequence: CASTDSGQPQHF. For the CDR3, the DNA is TGTGCCAGTACCGATTCGGGTCAGCCCCAGCATTTT.

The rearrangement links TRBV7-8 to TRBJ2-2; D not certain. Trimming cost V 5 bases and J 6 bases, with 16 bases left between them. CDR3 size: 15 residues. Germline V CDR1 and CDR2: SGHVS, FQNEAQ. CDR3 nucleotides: TGTGCCAGCAGCCCCCACCTGGGCCGATCCGGGGAGCTGTTTTTT. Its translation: CASSPHLGRSGELFF. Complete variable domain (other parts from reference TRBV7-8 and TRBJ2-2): GAGVSQSPRYKVAKRGQDVALRCDPISGHVSLFWYQQALGQGPEFLTYFQNEAQLDKSGLPSDRFFAERPEGSVSTLKIQRTQQEDSAVYLCASSPHLGRSGELFFGEGSRLTVL.

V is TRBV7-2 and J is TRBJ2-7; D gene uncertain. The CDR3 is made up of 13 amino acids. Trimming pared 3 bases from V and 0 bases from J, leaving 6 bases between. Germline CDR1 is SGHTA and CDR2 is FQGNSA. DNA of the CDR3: TGTGCCAGCAGCTTGGCCGACTCCTACGAGCAGTACTTC. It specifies CASSLADSYEQYF.

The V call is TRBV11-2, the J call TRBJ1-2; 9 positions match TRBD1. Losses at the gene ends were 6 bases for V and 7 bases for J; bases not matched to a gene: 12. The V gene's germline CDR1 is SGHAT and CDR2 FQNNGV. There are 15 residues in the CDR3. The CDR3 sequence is CASSRTGTGLGGYTF. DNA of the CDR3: TGTGCCAGCAGTCGCACCGGGACAGGGCTGGGTGGCTACACCTTC.

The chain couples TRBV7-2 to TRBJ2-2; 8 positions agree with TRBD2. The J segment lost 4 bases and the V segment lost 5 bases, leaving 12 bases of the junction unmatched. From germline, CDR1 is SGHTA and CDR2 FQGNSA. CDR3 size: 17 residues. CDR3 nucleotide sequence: TGTGCCAGCAGCAGCCGGGGGCTAGCGGGCCTCACCGGGGAGCTGTTTTTT. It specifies CASSSRGLAGLTGELFF.

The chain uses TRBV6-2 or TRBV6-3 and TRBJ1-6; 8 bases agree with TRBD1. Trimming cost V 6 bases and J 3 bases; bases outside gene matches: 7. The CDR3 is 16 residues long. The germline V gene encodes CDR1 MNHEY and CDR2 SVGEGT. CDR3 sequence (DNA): TGTGCCAGCAGCCCTAGACAGGGGAACTATAATTCACCCCTCCACTTT. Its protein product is CASSPRQGNYNSPLHF.

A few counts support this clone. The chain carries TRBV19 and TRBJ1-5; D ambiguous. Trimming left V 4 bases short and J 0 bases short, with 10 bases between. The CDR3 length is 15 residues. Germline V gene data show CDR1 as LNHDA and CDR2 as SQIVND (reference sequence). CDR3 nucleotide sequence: TGTGCCAGTAGTAGAGAGTCAAATAGCAATCAGCCCCAGCATTTT. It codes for CASSRESNSNQPQHF.

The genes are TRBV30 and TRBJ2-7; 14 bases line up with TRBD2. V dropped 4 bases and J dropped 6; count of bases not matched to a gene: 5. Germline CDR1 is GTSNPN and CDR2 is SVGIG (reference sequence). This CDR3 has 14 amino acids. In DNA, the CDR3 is TGTGCCTGGACCCTCGGGACTAGCGGGGGCGAGCAGTACTTC. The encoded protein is CAWTLGTSGGEQYF. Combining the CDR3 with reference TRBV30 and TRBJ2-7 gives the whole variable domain SQTIHQWPATLVQPVGSPLSLECTVEGTSNPNLYWYRQAAGRGLQLLFYSVGIGQISSEVPQNLSASRPQDRQFILSSKKLLLSDSGFYLCAWTLGTSGGEQYFGPGTRLTVT.

The CDR3 is CASSLREGGLAVHNEQFF. The CDR3 DNA sequence: TGTGCCAGCAGCTTAAGGGAAGGGGGACTAGCGGTTCACAATGAGCAGTTCTTC. This rearrangement joins TRBV11-2 to TRBJ2-1, with 11 bases matching TRBD2. The CDR3 spans 18 residues. In germline, CDR1 is SGHAT, CDR2 FQNNGV. V was clipped by 2 bases and J by 5 bases; unmatched bases: 11.

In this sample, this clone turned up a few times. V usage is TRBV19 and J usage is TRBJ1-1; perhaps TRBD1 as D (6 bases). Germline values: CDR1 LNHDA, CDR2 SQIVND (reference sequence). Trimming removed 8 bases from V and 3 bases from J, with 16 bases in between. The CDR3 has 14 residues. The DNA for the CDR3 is TGTGCCAGTTCTTACAGGGCGATGGACACTGAAGCTTTCTTT. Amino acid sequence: CASSYRAMDTEAFF.

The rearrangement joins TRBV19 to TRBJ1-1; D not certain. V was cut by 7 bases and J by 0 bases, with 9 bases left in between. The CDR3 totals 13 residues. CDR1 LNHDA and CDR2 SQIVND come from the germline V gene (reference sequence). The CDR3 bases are TGTGCCAGTACGGACTTTATGAACACTGAAGCTTTCTTT. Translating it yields CASTDFMNTEAFF. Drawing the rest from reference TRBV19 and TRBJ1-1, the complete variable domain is DGGITQSPKYLFRKEGQNVTLSCEQNLNHDAMYWYRQDPGQGLRLIYYSQIVNDFQKGDIAEGYSVSREKKESFPLTVTSAQKNPTAFYLCASTDFMNTEAFFGQGTRLTVV.

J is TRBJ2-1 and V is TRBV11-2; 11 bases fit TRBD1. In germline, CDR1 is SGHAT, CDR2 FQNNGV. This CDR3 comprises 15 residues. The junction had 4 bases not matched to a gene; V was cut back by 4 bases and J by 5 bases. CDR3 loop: CASSWTGGTHNEQFF. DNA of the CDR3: TGTGCCAGCAGCTGGACAGGGGGCACACACAATGAGCAGTTCTTC.

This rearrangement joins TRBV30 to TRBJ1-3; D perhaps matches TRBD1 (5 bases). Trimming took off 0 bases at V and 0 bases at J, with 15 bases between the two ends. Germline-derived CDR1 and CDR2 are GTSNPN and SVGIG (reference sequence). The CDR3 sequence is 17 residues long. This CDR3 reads CAWSVLPGPVSGNTIYF. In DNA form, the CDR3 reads TGTGCCTGGAGTGTACTTCCAGGGCCAGTCTCTGGAAACACCATATATTTT.

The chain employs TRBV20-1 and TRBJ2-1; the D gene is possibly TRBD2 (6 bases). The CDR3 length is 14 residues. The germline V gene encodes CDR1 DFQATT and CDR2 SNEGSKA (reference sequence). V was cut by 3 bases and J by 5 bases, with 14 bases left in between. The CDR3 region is CSASPAGNDNEQFF. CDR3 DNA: TGCAGTGCTAGTCCAGCGGGTAACGACAATGAGCAGTTCTTC.

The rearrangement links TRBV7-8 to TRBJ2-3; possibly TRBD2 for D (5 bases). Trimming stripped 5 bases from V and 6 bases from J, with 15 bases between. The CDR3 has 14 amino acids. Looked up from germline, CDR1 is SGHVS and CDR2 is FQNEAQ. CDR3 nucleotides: TGTGCCAGCAGCGCACTAGTAGTAGCGGATACGCAGTATTTT. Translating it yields CASSALVVADTQYF.

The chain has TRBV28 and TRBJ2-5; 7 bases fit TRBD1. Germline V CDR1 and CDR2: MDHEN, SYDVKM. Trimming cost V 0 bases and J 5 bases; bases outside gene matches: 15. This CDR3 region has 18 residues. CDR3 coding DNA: TGTGCCAGCAGTTTATGGACAGGGACAGACCGCGGGCTGGAGACCCAGTACTTC. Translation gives CASSLWTGTDRGLETQYF.

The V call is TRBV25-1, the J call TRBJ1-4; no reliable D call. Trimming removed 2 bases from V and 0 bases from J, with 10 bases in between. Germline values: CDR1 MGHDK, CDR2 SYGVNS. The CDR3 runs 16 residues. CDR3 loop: CASSERYSTTNEKLFF. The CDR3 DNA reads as TGTGCCAGCAGTGAACGTTACAGCACAACTAATGAAAAACTGTTTTTT.

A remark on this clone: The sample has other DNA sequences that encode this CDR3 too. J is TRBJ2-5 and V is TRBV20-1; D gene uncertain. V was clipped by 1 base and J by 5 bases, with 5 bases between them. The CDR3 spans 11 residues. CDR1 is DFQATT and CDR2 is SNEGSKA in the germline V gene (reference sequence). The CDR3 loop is CSARVLETQYF. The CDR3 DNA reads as TGCAGTGCTAGAGTTCTGGAGACCCAGTACTTC.

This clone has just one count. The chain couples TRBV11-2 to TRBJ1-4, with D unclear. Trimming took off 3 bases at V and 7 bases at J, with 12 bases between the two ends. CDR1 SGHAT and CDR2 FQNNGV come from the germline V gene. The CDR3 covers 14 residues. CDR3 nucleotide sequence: TGTGCCAGCAGCTTTAGTTCCGGGTCTGAAAAACTGTTTTTT. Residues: CASSFSSGSEKLFF.